This is a list of T cell receptor beta chains from one sample in a study of blood T cells in healthy people across ages. One entry per CDR3 protein results from TCRdb running MiXCR on the 5' RACE reads. The sample has 600,000 to 900,000 distinct CDR3 sequences, 25% to 30% seen once. This sample was also put to use in a study of T cells of mothers and their children.

The sample consisted of blood. Every receptor here comes from a boy aged 5-17 years in good health. Each CDR3 is given with its conserved first and last residue. Fields, in order: D gene, J gene, clone size, V gene, CDR3 protein, CDR3 DNA. The D gene is left open where the match is weak. Size is stated for part of the rows, as once, few or many counts, or as a class when the clone is expanded.

NA	TRBJ1-6	NA	TRBV25-1	CASSELMGYGSPLHF	TGTGCCAGCAGTGAATTAATGGGCTACGGTTCACCCCTCCACTTT
NA	TRBJ1-2	few	TRBV4-1	CASSQELGTDYGYTF	TGCGCCAGCAGCCAAGAATTAGGGACTGACTATGGCTACACCTTC
NA	TRBJ1-2	NA	TRBV20-1	CSAGRAKLGGYTF	TGCAGTGCTGGTAGAGCTAAGTTGGGGGGCTACACCTTC
TRBD2	TRBJ2-5	few	TRBV4-1	CASSPAGLAVPETQYF	TGCGCCAGCAGCCCCGCCGGACTAGCGGTCCCAGAGACCCAGTACTTC
NA	TRBJ2-3	NA	TRBV28	CASSMDGTDTQYF	TGTGCCAGCAGTATGGACGGGACAGATACGCAGTATTTT
NA	TRBJ2-3	NA	TRBV6-5	CASALGRGDTQYF	TGTGCCAGCGCACTGGGACGGGGAGATACGCAGTATTTT
NA	TRBJ1-2	few	TRBV6-1	CASSRYTF	TGTGCCAGCAGTCGCTACACCTTC
NA	TRBJ2-7	few	TRBV5-5	CASSLDRYYEQYF	TGTGCCAGCAGCTTGGACAGGTACTACGAGCAGTACTTC
NA	TRBJ1-5	NA	TRBV20-1	CSARDRTVNQPQHF	TGCAGTGCTAGAGATCGGACAGTCAATCAGCCCCAGCATTTT
NA	TRBJ2-7	few	TRBV3-1	CASSQDWGRQYF	TGTGCCAGCAGCCAAGATTGGGGAAGGCAGTACTTC
NA	TRBJ2-3	NA	TRBV29-1	CSVDRPGEYTQYF	TGCAGCGTTGACCGACCGGGGGAGTATACGCAGTATTTT
NA	TRBJ2-7	NA	TRBV7-6	CASSSTTNPSYEQYF	TGTGCCAGCAGCTCGACAACGAACCCTTCCTACGAGCAGTACTTC
NA	TRBJ2-7	few	TRBV5-1	CASSPQGYSYEQYF	TGCGCCAGCAGCCCGCAGGGATATTCCTACGAGCAGTACTTC
NA	TRBJ2-1	few	TRBV4-1	CASSHYYGTGNNEQFF	TGCGCCAGCAGCCACTATTATGGAACAGGGAACAATGAGCAGTTCTTC
NA	TRBJ2-2	NA	TRBV14	CASSQVDVQGNTGELFF	TGTGCCAGCAGCCAAGTAGATGTACAGGGGAACACCGGGGAGCTGTTTTTT
NA	TRBJ2-7	few	TRBV5-6	CASSRGKPTYEQYF	TGTGCCAGCAGCCGGGGGAAGCCTACCTACGAGCAGTACTTC
NA	TRBJ1-1	NA	TRBV20-1	CSALEGRYTEAFF	TGCAGTGCCCTAGAGGGGAGGTACACTGAAGCTTTCTTT
TRBD1	TRBJ1-2	few	TRBV29-1	CSVWTGSVNGYTF	TGCAGCGTTTGGACAGGGAGCGTAAATGGCTACACCTTC
NA	TRBJ2-7	few	TRBV3-1	CASSLLGGQAYF	TGTGCCAGCAGCCTGCTTGGAGGGCAGGCGTACTTC
NA	TRBJ2-5	NA	TRBV20-1	CSASWSRSLKTQYF	TGCAGTGCTAGCTGGTCCCGGAGTTTAAAGACCCAGTACTTC
NA	TRBJ1-6	few	TRBV4-2	CASSQGAGDFSSPLHF	TGTGCCAGCAGCCAAGGGGCAGGTGACTTTAGTTCACCCCTCCACTTT
NA	TRBJ1-6	NA	TRBV9	CASSVEWGANSPLHF	TGTGCCAGCAGCGTAGAGTGGGGGGCTAATTCACCCCTCCACTTT
TRBD1	TRBJ2-1	NA	TRBV20-1	CSAVPGQLYAYNEQFF	TGCAGTGCCGTCCCGGGACAGTTGTATGCTTACAATGAGCAGTTCTTC
TRBD2	TRBJ2-5	NA	TRBV20-1	CSAAGTRGGETQYF	TGCAGTGCTGCCGGGACTAGGGGGGGGGAGACCCAGTACTTC
NA	TRBJ1-5	NA	TRBV5-1	CASSPLPGLNQPQHF	TGCGCCAGCAGCCCTCTCCCAGGGCTGAATCAGCCCCAGCATTTT
NA	TRBJ2-1	few	TRBV10-3	CAIRRTREDHEQFF	TGTGCCATCAGAAGAACCAGGGAAGACCATGAGCAGTTCTTC
NA	TRBJ2-7	NA	TRBV12-3/TRBV12-4	CASRPDISYEQYF	TGTGCCAGCAGACCTGACATCTCCTACGAGCAGTACTTC
NA	TRBJ1-2	NA	TRBV5-1	CASSSELTGQGGYTF	TGCGCCAGCAGCTCAGAACTGACAGGCCAGGGAGGCTACACCTTC
TRBD1	TRBJ2-5	many	TRBV5-1	CASSSGQGWETQYF	TGTGCCAGCAGTTCGGGACAGGGCTGGGAGACCCAGTACTTC
TRBD2	TRBJ2-3	NA	TRBV20-1	CSARDVRLAEDTQYF	TGCAGTGCTAGAGATGTCCGACTAGCGGAAGATACGCAGTATTTT
TRBD2	TRBJ2-5	NA	TRBV3-1	CASSQGGKRGTRETQYF	TGTGCCAGCAGCCAAGGGGGGAAGCGGGGGACGAGAGAGACCCAGTACTTC
TRBD2	TRBJ2-1	many	TRBV29-1	CSAHSLAGGPINYNEQFF	TGCAGCGCCCACTCACTAGCGGGGGGGCCGATAAATTACAATGAGCAGTTCTTC
NA	TRBJ1-2	NA	TRBV9	CASSVEQGNYGYTF	TGTGCCAGCAGCGTAGAGCAGGGTAACTATGGCTACACCTTC
NA	TRBJ2-1	NA	TRBV12-5	CASGWTTYNEQFF	TGTGCTAGTGGTTGGACTACTTACAATGAGCAGTTCTTC
NA	TRBJ1-2	few	TRBV4-1	CASSQASRQYGYTF	TGCGCCAGCAGCCAAGCATCGAGACAGTACGGCTACACCTTC
NA	TRBJ2-7	few	TRBV9	CASSVRGVPPGSYEQYF	TGTGCCAGCAGCGTAAGAGGAGTACCGCCAGGCTCCTACGAGCAGTACTTC
NA	TRBJ2-6	few	TRBV5-1	CTSSPLSPNVLTF	TGCACCAGCAGCCCTCTGAGCCCCAACGTCCTGACTTTC
NA	TRBJ2-1	NA	TRBV7-2	CASSLGATSSYNEQFF	TGTGCCAGCAGCTTAGGGGCCACGAGCTCCTACAATGAGCAGTTCTTC
NA	TRBJ2-4	few	TRBV14	CASSQVGGPGDVQYF	TGTGCCAGCAGCCAAGTGGGAGGCCCCGGGGACGTTCAGTACTTC
NA	TRBJ1-1	NA	TRBV5-1	CASSNRDTEAFF	TGTGCCAGCAGCAACAGGGACACTGAAGCTTTCTTT
NA	TRBJ1-1	NA	TRBV24-1	CATSDDWTEAFF	TGTGCCACCAGTGACGACTGGACTGAAGCTTTCTTT
NA	TRBJ2-7	many	TRBV7-3	CASSLTTGHEQYF	TGTGCCAGCAGCTTGACGACGGGGCACGAGCAGTACTTC